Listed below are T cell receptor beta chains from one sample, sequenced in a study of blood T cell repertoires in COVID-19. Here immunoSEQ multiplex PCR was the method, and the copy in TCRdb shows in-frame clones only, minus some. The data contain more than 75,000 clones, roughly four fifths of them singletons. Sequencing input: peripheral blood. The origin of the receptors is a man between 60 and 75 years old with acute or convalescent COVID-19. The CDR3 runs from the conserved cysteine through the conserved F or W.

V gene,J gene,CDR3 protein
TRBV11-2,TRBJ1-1,CASSFQGGTEAFF
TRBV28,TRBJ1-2,CASSPGQGDGYTF
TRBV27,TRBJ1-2,CASSSNRVPSGPYGYTF
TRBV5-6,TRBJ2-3,CASRKTGSGTDTQYF
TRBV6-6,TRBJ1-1,CASSSWNTEAFF
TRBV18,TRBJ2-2,CASSPRGTSGELFF
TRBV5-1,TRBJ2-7,CASSSGPGYEQYF
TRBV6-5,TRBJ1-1,CASSSVTEAFF
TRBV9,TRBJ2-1,CASSPRIPAGDNEQFF
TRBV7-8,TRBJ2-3,CASSFAGVADTQYF
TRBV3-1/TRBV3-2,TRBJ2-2,CASSLRRTSGTGELFF
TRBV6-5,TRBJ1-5,CASRTTTDQPQHF
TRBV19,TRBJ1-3,CASSPDRSSSSGNTIYF
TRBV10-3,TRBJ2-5,CAISRTSGGQGETQYF
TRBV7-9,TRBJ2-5,CASSLATTETQYF
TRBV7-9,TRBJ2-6,CASSLSSGSSGANVLTF
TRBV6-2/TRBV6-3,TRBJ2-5,CASSLQPETQYF
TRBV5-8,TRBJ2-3,CASSLKQPVGGTQYF